The 27 T cell receptor beta chains listed next were all sequenced from one sample in a study of cytomegalovirus exposure and HLA in healthy donors. Primers included in the PCR were 60 Vbeta and 13 Jbeta primers. Sequenced by immunoSEQ multiplex PCR; TCRdb stores in-frame clones only, minus some. The repertoire holds more than 95,000 clones, more than 70% seen once, with about 9.1% in the top ten. The sequencing input was PBMCs. Receptor source: a woman in her forties or fifties in good health and CMV-seropositive.

V usage is TRBV4-2 and J usage is TRBJ2-3; D is ambiguous. The V and J ends lost 0 bases and 12 bases respectively, with 10 bases between them. CDR1 is LGHNA, CDR2 YNFKEQ, per germline. The CDR3 spans 12 residues. CDR3 DNA sequence: TGTGCCAGCAGCCAAGAGTCCAAGCTTCAGTATTTT. This encodes CASSQESKLQYF.

V is TRBV6-5 and J is TRBJ2-7; 8 nucleotides agree with TRBD2. Per the germline V gene, CDR1 is MNHEY and CDR2 is SVGAGI. With V trimmed by 6 bases and J by 5 bases, 9 bases remained unmatched. The CDR3 is 14 residues long. The CDR3 DNA reads as TGTGCCAGCAGCCCAGCGGGAGCTAACAACGAGCAGTACTTC. Amino acids: CASSPAGANNEQYF.

This clone has more than one count but fewer than ten. The gene calls are TRBV25-1 and TRBJ2-7; 11 positions agree with TRBD1. CDR1 is MGHDK, CDR2 SYGVNS, per germline. The CDR3 is made up of 14 amino acids. V dropped 5 bases and J dropped 2; count of bases not matched to a gene: 2. CDR3 region: CASSRGQGAYEQYF. The CDR3, as DNA: TGTGCCAGCAGTAGGGGACAGGGGGCCTACGAGCAGTACTTC.

V and J are TRBV19 and TRBJ1-2; TRBD1 is a possible D gene (6 bases). CDR1 is LNHDA and CDR2 is SQIVND in the germline V gene (reference sequence). V lost 5 bases to trimming and J lost 3 bases, with 16 bases between them. The CDR3 has 15 amino acids. CDR3 sequence: CASSVSPRGYYGYTF. CDR3 sequence (DNA): TGTGCCAGTAGTGTCTCACCTAGGGGGTACTATGGCTACACCTTC.

The chain joins TRBV11-2 to TRBJ1-1; D gene unclear. Germline CDR1 SGHAT, CDR2 FQNNGV. CDR3 size: 12 residues. Trimming shortened V by 2 bases and J by 6 bases, and 7 bases separated the two germline ends. Written as DNA, the CDR3 is TGTGCCAGCAGCTTATGGCGGGCTGAAGCTTTCTTT. Its translation: CASSLWRAEAFF.

This clone has more than one count but fewer than ten. The CDR3 bases are TGTGCCACCAGCAGAGAGCCGGAGAATCAGCCCCAGCATTTT. This translates into CATSREPENQPQHF. The chain is built from TRBV15 and TRBJ1-5; D gene unclear. The CDR3 covers 14 residues. The V gene's germline CDR1 is LNHNV and CDR2 YYDKDF (reference sequence). Trimming stripped 0 bases from V and 4 bases from J, with 7 bases between.

In its sample, this clone was seen a few times. This rearrangement joins TRBV10-1 to TRBJ2-7; 10 bases are a match to TRBD2. Germline assignment: CDR1 WNHNN and CDR2 SYGVQD (reference sequence). Losses at the gene ends were 3 bases for V and 5 bases for J; bases not matched to a gene: 10. The CDR3 totals 16 residues. The CDR3 sequence is CASSDPTLAGVHEQYF. The CDR3, as DNA: TGCGCCAGCAGTGACCCCACCCTAGCGGGAGTTCACGAGCAGTACTTC.

The rearrangement joins TRBV5-4 to TRBJ2-7, with 7 bases aligning to TRBD1. The CDR3 length is 15 residues. CDR1 SGHNT and CDR2 YYREEE come from the germline V gene (reference sequence). J lost 3 bases, V lost 1 base, and 7 bases had no gene match. This CDR3 is CASSLSGAGGYEQYF. The CDR3 coding sequence is TGTGCCAGCAGCTTGTCCGGGGCAGGGGGCTACGAGCAGTACTTC.

The chain is built from TRBV6-1 and TRBJ2-7; a possible D gene is TRBD1 (5 bases). V dropped 4 bases and J dropped 1 base, with 8 bases sitting between them. CDR1 is MNHNS and CDR2 is SASEGT in the germline V gene. CDR3 length: 13 amino acids. The CDR3 reads CASSARASYEQYF. The DNA for the CDR3 is TGTGCCAGCAGTGCCAGGGCGTCCTACGAGCAGTACTTC.

This CDR3 is CASSSSGTSVSTDTQYF. DNA for the CDR3: TGTGCCAGCAGCTCGTCCGGGACTAGTGTTAGCACAGATACGCAGTATTTT. The chain carries TRBV11-3 and TRBJ2-3, with 8 bases that match TRBD2. The CDR3 contains 17 residues. Per the germline V gene, CDR1 is SGHNT and CDR2 is YENEEA. The junction had 9 bases not matched to a gene; V was cut back by 4 bases and J by 0 bases.

The gene calls are TRBV30 and TRBJ1-3, with TRBD1 matching over 7 bases. Germline CDR1 and CDR2: GTSNPN and SVGIG (reference sequence). V was pared by 1 base and J by 0 bases, with 18 bases of the junction left unmatched. There are 20 residues in the CDR3. The DNA for the CDR3 is TGTGCCTGGAGTGGATTCAATCGGGACAGCCTTACAGACTCTGGAAACACCATATATTTT. Amino acids: CAWSGFNRDSLTDSGNTIYF.

The CDR3 spells CAWSPGAGGNEQFF. The CDR3 DNA is TGTGCCTGGAGTCCAGGGGCGGGGGGCAATGAGCAGTTCTTC. The chain recombines TRBV30 with TRBJ2-1, with 8 nucleotides matching TRBD2. Germline V gene sequence: CDR1 GTSNPN, CDR2 SVGIG (reference sequence). This CDR3 contains 14 residues. Germline trimming cut 2 bases from V and 6 bases from J; bases unmatched to any gene: 6.

The CDR3: CAWSKRLAGIYEQYF. CDR3 DNA: TGTGCCTGGAGTAAGAGACTAGCGGGAATCTACGAGCAGTACTTC. The chain employs TRBV30 and TRBJ2-7; 11 bases fit TRBD2. From germline, CDR1 is GTSNPN and CDR2 SVGIG (reference sequence). The CDR3 runs 15 residues. Trimming removed 2 bases from V and 3 bases from J; junction bases left unmatched: 6.

This chain links TRBV30 with TRBJ2-2, with 9 positions matching TRBD1. Germline lookup yields CDR1 GTSNPN and CDR2 SVGIG (reference sequence). This CDR3 contains 16 residues. Trimming at V came to 2 bases and at J to 1 base, leaving 5 bases not matched to a gene. The CDR3 here is CAWSIPDRGNTGELFF. DNA of the CDR3: TGTGCCTGGAGTATCCCGGACAGGGGGAACACCGGGGAGCTGTTTTTT.

The rearrangement joins TRBV30 to TRBJ1-4; a possible D gene is TRBD1 (5 bases). Trimming stripped 0 bases from V and 8 bases from J, with 10 bases between. Germline V gene sequence: CDR1 GTSNPN, CDR2 SVGIG (reference sequence). The CDR3 length is 13 residues. In DNA, the CDR3 is TGTGCCTGGAGTGTACCTCAGGGCGAAAAACTGTTTTTT. Its translation is CAWSVPQGEKLFF.

This clone appeared a few times. The rearrangement joins TRBV10-3 to TRBJ2-1; 12 bases fit TRBD2. CDR3 length: 16 amino acids. V was clipped by 2 bases and J by 5 bases; unmatched bases: 4. The germline V gene has CDR1 ENHRY and CDR2 SYGVKD. CDR3 amino acids: CAISERGLAGDNEQFF. As DNA, the CDR3 is TGTGCCATCAGTGAGAGGGGACTAGCGGGCGACAATGAGCAGTTCTTC.

The V call is TRBV7-9, the J call TRBJ2-7; 9 nucleotides line up with TRBD1. J lost 4 bases, V lost 8 bases, and 6 bases had no gene match. The CDR3 has 13 residues. From germline, CDR1 is SEHNR and CDR2 FQNEAQ (reference sequence). The CDR3 sequence is CASGQGLEYEQYF. The CDR3 DNA is TGTGCCAGCGGACAGGGGTTAGAATACGAGCAGTACTTC.

The rearrangement uses TRBV5-1 and TRBJ1-1, with TRBD1 as a possible D gene (6 bases). Germline loops: CDR1 SGHRS, CDR2 YFSETQ. The CDR3 has 13 residues. V was clipped by 0 bases and J by 10 bases, with 13 bases between them. CDR3 nucleotide sequence: TGCGCCAGCAGCTTGGAGTACCGCAGGGGAGCTTTCTTT. Protein: CASSLEYRRGAFF.

This clone has only a few counts. The CDR3 nucleotides are TGCGCCAGCAGTCACCTTCAGGAAGACGGCTACACCTTC. Its translation: CASSHLQEDGYTF. The chain has TRBV4-3 and TRBJ1-2; no firm D call. Trimming pared 6 bases from V and 8 bases from J, leaving 16 bases between. Germline assignment: CDR1 LGHNA and CDR2 YSLEER. The CDR3 spans 13 residues.

The V call is TRBV7-2, the J call TRBJ1-1, with D maybe TRBD1 (6 bases). Per the germline V gene, CDR1 is SGHTA and CDR2 is FQGNSA. The germline V and J ends were trimmed by 3 bases and 5 bases, with 13 bases remaining between them. The CDR3 sequence is 14 residues long. The CDR3 DNA sequence: TGTGCCAGCAGCTTTGGGGGCCAGGGGACTGAAGCTTTCTTT. It translates to CASSFGGQGTEAFF. The complete variable domain, with remaining parts taken from reference TRBV7-2 and TRBJ1-1, reads GAGVSQSPSNKVTEKGKDVELRCDPISGHTALYWYRQSLGQGLEFLIYFQGNSAPDKSGLPSDRFSAERTGGSVSTLTIQRTQQEDSAVYLCASSFGGQGTEAFFGQGTRLTVV.

This chain joins TRBV2 and TRBJ2-7; TRBD1 might be the D (6 bases). Germline values: CDR1 SNHLY, CDR2 FYNNEI. V was trimmed by 4 bases and J by 9 bases, leaving 19 bases between them. The CDR3 sequence is 14 residues long. CDR3 DNA: TGTGCCAGCAGTGCAGGGGACCGACGAGGTGGGCAGTACTTC. This gives the protein CASSAGDRRGGQYF.

This clone was counted between two and nine times. The chain's CDR3 is CASSIDGGQGSSGANVLTF. CDR3 in DNA: TGTGCCAGTAGTATAGATGGGGGACAGGGGAGCTCTGGGGCCAACGTCCTGACTTTC. This rearrangement joins TRBV19 to TRBJ2-6; 10 bases fit TRBD1. The CDR3 loop spans 19 amino acids. The germline CDR1 and CDR2 sequences are LNHDA and SQIVND (reference sequence). J lost 0 bases, V lost 0 bases, and 5 bases had no gene match. The variable domain in full, completed from reference TRBV19 and TRBJ2-6, reads DGGITQSPKYLFRKEGQNVTLSCEQNLNHDAMYWYRQDPGQGLRLIYYSQIVNDFQKGDIAEGYSVSREKKESFPLTVTSAQKNPTAFYLCASSIDGGQGSSGANVLTFGAGSRLTVL.

This rearrangement joins TRBV19 to TRBJ2-7; the match to TRBD1 covers 10 bases. Losses at the gene ends were 10 bases for V and 5 bases for J; bases not matched to a gene: 8. CDR3 length: 13 amino acids. Looked up from germline, CDR1 is LNHDA and CDR2 is SQIVND (reference sequence). The DNA of the CDR3 is TGTGCCACCGCGGACAGGGGGACGGACGAGCAGTACTTC. The encoded protein is CATADRGTDEQYF.

The CDR3 DNA reads as TGTGCCAGTAGTTATAGCGGGGGCCACTCCTACGAGCAGTACTTC. Its translation: CASSYSGGHSYEQYF. This chain uses TRBV19 with TRBJ2-7; 9 nucleotides align to TRBD2. After removal of 5 bases from V and 0 bases from J, the junction contained 5 bases not matched to a gene. This CDR3 has 15 amino acids. The germline CDR1 and CDR2 sequences are LNHDA and SQIVND (reference sequence). Full variable domain (remainder filled in from reference TRBV19 and TRBJ2-7): DGGITQSPKYLFRKEGQNVTLSCEQNLNHDAMYWYRQDPGQGLRLIYYSQIVNDFQKGDIAEGYSVSREKKESFPLTVTSAQKNPTAFYLCASSYSGGHSYEQYFGPGTRLTVT.

This clone was detected a few times. J is TRBJ1-1 and V is TRBV5-1, with D unclear. Germline V CDR1 and CDR2: SGHRS, YFSETQ. CDR3 length: 14 residues. With 4 bases removed from V and 3 bases from J, the gap between germline ends came to 13 bases. CDR3 bases: TGCGCCAGCAGCCGTACAACCTTGGACACTGAAGCTTTCTTT. It is translated as CASSRTTLDTEAFF.

The rearrangement uses TRBV10-2 and TRBJ2-5, with 8 bases fitting TRBD1. The J call may be faulty, since TRBJ2-7 better matches the DNA end. CDR1 WSHSY and CDR2 SAAADI come from the germline V gene. This CDR3 is 14 amino acids long. The CDR3 DNA is TGCGCCAGTTACCCAGGGACAGGACCCTACGAGCAGTACTTC. This sequence encodes CASYPGTGPYEQYF.

The rearrangement uses TRBV6-5 and TRBJ1-4; possibly TRBD1 for D (6 bases). Trimming cost V 0 bases and J 8 bases, with 16 bases left between them. This CDR3 is built from 16 residues. From germline, CDR1 is MNHEY and CDR2 SVGAGI. CDR3 nucleotide sequence: TGTGCCAGCAGTTACTCGGGGGCAGAGGAATTAGAAAAACTGTTTTTT. Amino acids: CASSYSGAEELEKLFF.